Sequencing of this T cell receptor (beta chain) was carried out in a study of T cells after yellow fever vaccination. 5'RACE template switching added a universal primer site and UMIs to TCR cDNA. One entry per CDR3 protein results from TCRdb running MiXCR on the 5' RACE reads. The sample includes some 560,000 distinct CDR3 sequences, about 19% seen only once; the top ten take roughly an eighth. Trimming removed 2 bases from V and 3 bases from J; junction bases left unmatched: 14. The length of the CDR3 is 18 residues. CDR1 and CDR2 (germline): GTSNPN, SVGIG (reference sequence). Findings of the study overall: Subsequent to the booster, the majority of primary-vaccination clones reappeared (about 97% CD4, 88% CD8). Within FACS-sorted repertoires, abundant clonotypes contaminating from the bulk population could be present.

About this clonotype itself: Antigen specificity is unknown.

Source: PBMCs, taken 15 days after the yellow fever booster vaccination. The sequence was obtained from a man aged 25-40 years who received the YFV17D yellow fever vaccine. V is TRBV30 and J is TRBJ2-1, with 9 bases matching TRBD2. The CDR3: CAWSSSSGDGVDYNEQFF. The CDR3 bases are TGTGCCTGGAGTTCGTCTAGCGGGGATGGGGTTGACTACAATGAGCAGTTCTTC.